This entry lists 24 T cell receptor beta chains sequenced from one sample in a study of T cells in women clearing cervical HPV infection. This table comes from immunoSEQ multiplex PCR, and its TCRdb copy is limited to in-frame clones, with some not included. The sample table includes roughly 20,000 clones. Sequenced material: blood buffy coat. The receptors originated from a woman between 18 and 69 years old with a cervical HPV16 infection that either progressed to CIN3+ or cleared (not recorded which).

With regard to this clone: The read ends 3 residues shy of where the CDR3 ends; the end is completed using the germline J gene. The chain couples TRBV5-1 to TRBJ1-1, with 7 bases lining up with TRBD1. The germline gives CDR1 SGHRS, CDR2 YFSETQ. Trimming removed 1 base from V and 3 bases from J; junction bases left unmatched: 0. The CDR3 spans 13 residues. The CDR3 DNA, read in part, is TGCGCCAGCAGCTTGCAGGGGGACACTGAA. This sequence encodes CASSLQGDTE. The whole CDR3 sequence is CASSLQGDTEAFF.

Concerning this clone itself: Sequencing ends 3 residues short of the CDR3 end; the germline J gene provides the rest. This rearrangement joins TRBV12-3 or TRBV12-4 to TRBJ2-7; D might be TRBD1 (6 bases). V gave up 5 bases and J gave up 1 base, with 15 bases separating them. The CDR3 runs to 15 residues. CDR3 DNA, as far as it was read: TGTGCCAGCAGTAGCAGGGGCTATGTATCCTACGAG. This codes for CASSSRGYVSYE. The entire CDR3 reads CASSSRGYVSYEQYF.

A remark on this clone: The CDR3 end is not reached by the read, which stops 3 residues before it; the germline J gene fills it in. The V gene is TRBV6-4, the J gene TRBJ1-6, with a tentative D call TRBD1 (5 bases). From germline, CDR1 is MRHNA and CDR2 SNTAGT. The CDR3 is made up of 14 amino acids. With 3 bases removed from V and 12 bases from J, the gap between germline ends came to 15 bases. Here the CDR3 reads CASSEDNYGKPLHF. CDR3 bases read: TGTGCCAGCAGTGAGGACAACTACGGGAAACCC.

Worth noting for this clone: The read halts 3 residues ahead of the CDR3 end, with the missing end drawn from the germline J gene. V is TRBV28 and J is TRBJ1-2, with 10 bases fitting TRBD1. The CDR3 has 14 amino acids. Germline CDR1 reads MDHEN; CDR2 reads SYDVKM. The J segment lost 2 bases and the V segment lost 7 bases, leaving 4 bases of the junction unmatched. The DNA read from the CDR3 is TGTGCCAGCAACACGGGACAGGGGAACTATGGC. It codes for CASNTGQGNYG. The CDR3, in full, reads CASNTGQGNYGYTF.

The CDR3 bases that were read are TGTGCCAGCAGTGAAAACAGGTATAGCAATCAGCCC. Protein sequence: CASSENRYSNQP. The entire CDR3 sequence reads CASSENRYSNQPQHF. This sequence joins TRBV6-1 and TRBJ1-5; tentative D call: TRBD1 (5 bases). The read falls 3 residues short of the CDR3 end, and the missing part is taken from the germline J gene. This CDR3 comprises 15 residues. Germline V CDR1 and CDR2: MNHNS, SASEGT. Trimming pared 2 bases from V and 0 bases from J, leaving 8 bases between.

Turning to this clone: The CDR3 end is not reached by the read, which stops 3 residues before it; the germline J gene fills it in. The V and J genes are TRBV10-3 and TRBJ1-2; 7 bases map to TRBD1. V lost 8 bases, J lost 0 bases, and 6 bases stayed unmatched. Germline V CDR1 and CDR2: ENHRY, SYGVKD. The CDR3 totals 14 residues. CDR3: CAIAWDSTNYGYTF. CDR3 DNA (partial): TGTGCCATCGCCTGGGACAGCACTAACTATGGC.

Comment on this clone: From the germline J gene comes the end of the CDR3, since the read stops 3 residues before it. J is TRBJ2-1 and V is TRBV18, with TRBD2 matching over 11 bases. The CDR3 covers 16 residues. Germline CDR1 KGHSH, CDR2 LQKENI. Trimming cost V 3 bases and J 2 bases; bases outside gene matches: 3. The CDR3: CASSPPTSGTYNEQFF. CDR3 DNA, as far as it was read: TGTGCCAGCTCACCCCCGACTAGCGGGACCTACAATGAG.

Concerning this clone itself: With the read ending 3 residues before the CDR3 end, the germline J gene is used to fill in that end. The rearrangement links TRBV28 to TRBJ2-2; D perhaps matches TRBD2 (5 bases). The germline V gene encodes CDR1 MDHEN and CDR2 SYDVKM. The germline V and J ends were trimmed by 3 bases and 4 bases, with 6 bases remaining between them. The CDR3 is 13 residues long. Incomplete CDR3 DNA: TGTGCCAGCAGTTTGGACTCCACCGGGGAG. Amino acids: CASSLDSTGE. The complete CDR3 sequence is CASSLDSTGELFF. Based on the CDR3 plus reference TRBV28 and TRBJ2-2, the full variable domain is DVKVTQSSRYLVKRTGEKVFLECVQDMDHENMFWYRQDPGLGLRLIYFSYDVKMKEKGDIPEGYSVSREKKERFSLILESASTNQTSMYLCASSLDSTGELFFGEGSRLTVL.

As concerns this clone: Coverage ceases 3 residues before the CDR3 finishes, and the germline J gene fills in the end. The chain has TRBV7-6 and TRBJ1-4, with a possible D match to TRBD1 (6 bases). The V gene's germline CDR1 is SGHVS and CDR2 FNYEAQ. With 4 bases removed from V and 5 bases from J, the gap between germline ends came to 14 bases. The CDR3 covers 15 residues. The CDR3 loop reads CASSSSGARNEKLFF. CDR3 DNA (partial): TGTGCCAGCAGCTCATCAGGGGCCCGCAATGAAAAA.

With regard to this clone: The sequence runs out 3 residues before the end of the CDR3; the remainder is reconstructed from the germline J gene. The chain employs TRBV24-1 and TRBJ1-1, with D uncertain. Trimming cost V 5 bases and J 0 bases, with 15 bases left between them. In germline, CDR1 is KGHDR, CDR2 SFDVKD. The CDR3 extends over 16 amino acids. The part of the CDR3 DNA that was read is TGTGCCACCAGTGTTTGGGTTTTGCTAGTGAACACTGAA. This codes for CATSVWVLLVNTE. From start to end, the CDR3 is CATSVWVLLVNTEAFF.

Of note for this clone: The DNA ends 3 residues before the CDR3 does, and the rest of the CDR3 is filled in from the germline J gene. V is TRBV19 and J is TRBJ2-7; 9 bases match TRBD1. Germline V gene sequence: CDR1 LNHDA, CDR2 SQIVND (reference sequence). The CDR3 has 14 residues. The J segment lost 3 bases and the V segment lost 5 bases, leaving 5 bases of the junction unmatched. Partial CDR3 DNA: TGTGCCAGTAGTCACCGGGACAGGGTCTACGAG. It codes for CASSHRDRVYE. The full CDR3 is CASSHRDRVYEQYF.

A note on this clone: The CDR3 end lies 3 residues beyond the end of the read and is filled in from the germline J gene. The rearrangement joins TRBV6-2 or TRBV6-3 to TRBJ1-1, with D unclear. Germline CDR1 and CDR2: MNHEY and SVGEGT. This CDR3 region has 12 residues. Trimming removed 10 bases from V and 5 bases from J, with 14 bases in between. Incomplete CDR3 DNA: TGTGCCATCCCCAAAGGGTGGACTGAA. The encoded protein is CAIPKGWTE. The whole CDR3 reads CAIPKGWTEAFF.

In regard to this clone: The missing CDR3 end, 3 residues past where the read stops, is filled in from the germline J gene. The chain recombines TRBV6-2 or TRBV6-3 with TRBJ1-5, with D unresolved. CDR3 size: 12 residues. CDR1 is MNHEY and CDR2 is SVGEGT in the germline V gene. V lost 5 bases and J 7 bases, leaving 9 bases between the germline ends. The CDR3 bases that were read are TGTGCCAGCAGTAAACTTATCCAGCCC. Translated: CASSKLIQP. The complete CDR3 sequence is CASSKLIQPQHF.

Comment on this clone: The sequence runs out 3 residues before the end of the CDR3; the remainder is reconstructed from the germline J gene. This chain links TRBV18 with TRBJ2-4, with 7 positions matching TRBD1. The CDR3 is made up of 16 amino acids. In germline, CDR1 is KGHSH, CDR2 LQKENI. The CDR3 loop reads CASSSRTGNANYGQYF. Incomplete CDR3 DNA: TGTGCCAGCTCATCGCGGACAGGAAACGCTAACTATGGT.

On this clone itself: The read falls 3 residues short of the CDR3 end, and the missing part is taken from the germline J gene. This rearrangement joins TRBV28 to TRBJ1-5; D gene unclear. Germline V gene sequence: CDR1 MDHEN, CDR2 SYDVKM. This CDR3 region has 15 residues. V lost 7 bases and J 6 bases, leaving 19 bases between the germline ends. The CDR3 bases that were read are TGTGCCAGCACCACCCCATCGGGGTTGGGTCAGCCC. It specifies CASTTPSGLGQP. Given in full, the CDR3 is CASTTPSGLGQPQHF.

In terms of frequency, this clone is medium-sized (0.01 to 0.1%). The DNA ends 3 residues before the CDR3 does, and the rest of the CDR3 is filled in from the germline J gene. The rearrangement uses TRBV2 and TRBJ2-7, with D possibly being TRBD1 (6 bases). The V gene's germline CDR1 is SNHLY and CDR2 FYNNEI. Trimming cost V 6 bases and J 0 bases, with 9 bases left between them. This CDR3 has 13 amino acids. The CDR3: CASSTGISYEQYF. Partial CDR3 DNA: TGTGCCAGCAGCACAGGGATCTCCTACGAG. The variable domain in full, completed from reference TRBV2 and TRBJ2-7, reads EPEVTQTPSHQVTQMGQEVILRCVPISNHLYFYWYRQILGQKVEFLVSFYNNEISEKSEIFDDQFSVERPDGSNFTLKIRSTKLEDSAMYFCASSTGISYEQYFGPGTRLTVT.

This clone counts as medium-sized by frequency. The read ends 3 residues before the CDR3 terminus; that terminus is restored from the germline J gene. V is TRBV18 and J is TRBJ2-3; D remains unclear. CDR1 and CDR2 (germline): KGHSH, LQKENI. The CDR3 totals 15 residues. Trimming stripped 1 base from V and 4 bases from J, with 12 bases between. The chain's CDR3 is CASSPLTYGSDTQYF. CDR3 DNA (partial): TGTGCCAGCTCACCACTAACCTACGGTTCAGATACG.

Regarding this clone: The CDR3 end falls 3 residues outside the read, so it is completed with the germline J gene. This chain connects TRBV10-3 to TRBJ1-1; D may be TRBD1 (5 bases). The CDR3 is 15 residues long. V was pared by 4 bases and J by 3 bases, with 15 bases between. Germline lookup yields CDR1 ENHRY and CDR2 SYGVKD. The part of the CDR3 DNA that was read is TGTGCCATCAGTGGCCGAGGGGCTGGGGACACTGAA. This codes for CAISGRGAGDTE. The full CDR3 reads CAISGRGAGDTEAFF.

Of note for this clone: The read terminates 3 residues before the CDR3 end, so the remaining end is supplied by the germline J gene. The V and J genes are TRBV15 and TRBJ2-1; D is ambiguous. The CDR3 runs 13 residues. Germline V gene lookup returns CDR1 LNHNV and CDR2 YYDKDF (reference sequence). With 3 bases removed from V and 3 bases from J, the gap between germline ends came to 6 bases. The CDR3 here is CATSSDNYNEQFF. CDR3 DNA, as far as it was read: TGTGCCACCAGCAGTGACAACTACAATGAG. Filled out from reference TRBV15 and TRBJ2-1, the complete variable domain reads DAMVIQNPRYQVTQFGKPVTLSCSQTLNHNVMYWYQQKSSQAPKLLFHYYDKDFNNEADTPDNFQSRRPNTSFCFLDIRSPGLGDTAMYLCATSSDNYNEQFFGPGTRLTVL.

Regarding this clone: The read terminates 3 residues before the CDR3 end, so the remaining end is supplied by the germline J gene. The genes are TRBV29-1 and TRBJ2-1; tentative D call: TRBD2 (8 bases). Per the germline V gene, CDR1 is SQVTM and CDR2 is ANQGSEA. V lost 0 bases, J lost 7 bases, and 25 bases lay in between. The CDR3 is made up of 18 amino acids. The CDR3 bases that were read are TGCAGCGTTGAAGATCCGTTCGGGGGGGACAGCGGGAAGAATGAG. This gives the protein CSVEDPFGGDSGKNE. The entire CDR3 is CSVEDPFGGDSGKNEQFF.

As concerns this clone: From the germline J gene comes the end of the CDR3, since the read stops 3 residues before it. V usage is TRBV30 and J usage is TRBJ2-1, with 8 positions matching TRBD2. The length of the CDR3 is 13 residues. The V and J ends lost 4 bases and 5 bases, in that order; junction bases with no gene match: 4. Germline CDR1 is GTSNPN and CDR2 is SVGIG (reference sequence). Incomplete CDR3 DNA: TGTGCCTGGAACGGGGGGGGGCACAATGAG. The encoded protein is CAWNGGGHNE. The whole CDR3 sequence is CAWNGGGHNEQFF.

This CDR3 is CASSSTGLTGELFF. The CDR3 bases that were read are TGTGCCAGCAGCTCAACGGGACTTACCGGGGAG. The chain couples TRBV7-9 to TRBJ2-2, with D maybe TRBD2 (6 bases). The read ends 3 residues shy of where the CDR3 ends; the end is completed using the germline J gene. Germline assignment: CDR1 SEHNR and CDR2 FQNEAQ (reference sequence). The CDR3 extends over 14 amino acids. The ends were cut back, 4 bases at V and 5 bases at J, with 11 bases in the middle. Full variable domain (outside the CDR3, taken from reference TRBV7-9 and TRBJ2-2): DTGVSQNPRHKITKRGQNVTFRCDPISEHNRLYWYRQTLGQGPEFLTYFQNEAQLEKSRLLSDRFSAERPKGSFSTLEIQRTEQGDSAMYLCASSSTGLTGELFFGEGSRLTVL.

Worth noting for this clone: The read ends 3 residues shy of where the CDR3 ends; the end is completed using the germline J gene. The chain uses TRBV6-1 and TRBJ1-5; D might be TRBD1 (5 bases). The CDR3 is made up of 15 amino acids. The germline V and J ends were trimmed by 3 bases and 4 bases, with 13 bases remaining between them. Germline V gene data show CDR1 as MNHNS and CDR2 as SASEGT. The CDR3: CASSEMGQLNQPQHF. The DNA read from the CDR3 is TGTGCCAGCAGTGAGATGGGGCAGCTTAATCAGCCC.

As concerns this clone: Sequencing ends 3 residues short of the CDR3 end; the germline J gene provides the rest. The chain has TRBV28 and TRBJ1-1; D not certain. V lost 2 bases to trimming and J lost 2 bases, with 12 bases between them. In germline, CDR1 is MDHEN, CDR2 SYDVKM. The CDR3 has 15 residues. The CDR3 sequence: CASSLTRRVNTEAFF. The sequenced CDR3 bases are TGTGCCAGCAGTTTAACCCGACGGGTTAACACTGAA.